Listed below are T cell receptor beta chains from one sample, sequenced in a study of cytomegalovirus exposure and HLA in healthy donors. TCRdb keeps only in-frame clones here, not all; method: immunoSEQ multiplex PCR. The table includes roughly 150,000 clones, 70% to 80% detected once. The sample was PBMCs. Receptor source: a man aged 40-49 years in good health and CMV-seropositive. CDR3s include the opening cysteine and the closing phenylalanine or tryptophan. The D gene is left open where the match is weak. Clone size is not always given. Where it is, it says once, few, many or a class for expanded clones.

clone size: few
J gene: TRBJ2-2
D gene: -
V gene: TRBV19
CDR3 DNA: TGTGCCAGTAGGTCAGAAAGGAACACCGGGGAGCTGTTTTTT
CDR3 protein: CASRSERNTGELFF

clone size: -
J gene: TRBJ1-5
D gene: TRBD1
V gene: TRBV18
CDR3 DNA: TGTGCCAGCTCACTAGGACAGGGAAATCAGCCCCAGCATTTT
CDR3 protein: CASSLGQGNQPQHF

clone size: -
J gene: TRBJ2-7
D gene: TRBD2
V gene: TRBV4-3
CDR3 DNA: TGCGCCAGCAGCCAGCGGTTCGGCGGGGTTAGCGGGAGTAGCTCCTACGAGCAGTACTTC
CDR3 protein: CASSQRFGGVSGSSSYEQYF

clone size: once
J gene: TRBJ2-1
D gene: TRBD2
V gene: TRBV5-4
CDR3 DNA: TGTGCCAGCAGCTTGGCCCTCTCGGGAGGGGATGAGCAGTTCTTC
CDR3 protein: CASSLALSGGDEQFF

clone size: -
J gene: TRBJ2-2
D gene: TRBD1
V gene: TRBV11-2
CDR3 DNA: TGTGCCAGCAGCTTTCTGGACAGGGCCACCGGGGAGCTGTTTTTT
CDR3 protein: CASSFLDRATGELFF

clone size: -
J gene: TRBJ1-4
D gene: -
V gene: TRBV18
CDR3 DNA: TGTGCCAGCTCACCCGAGGGCGCGAATGAAAAACTGTTTTTT
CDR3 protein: CASSPEGANEKLFF

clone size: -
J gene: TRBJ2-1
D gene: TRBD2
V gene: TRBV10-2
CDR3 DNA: TGCGCCAGCAAGTGGATGGCGGGAGGGGAGGGTGAGCAGTTCTTC
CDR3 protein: CASKWMAGGEGEQFF

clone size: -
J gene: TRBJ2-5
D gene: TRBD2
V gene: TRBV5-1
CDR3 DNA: TGCGCCAGCAGAGTGGGGGGGAACCAAGAGACCCAGTACTTC
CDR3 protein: CASRVGGNQETQYF

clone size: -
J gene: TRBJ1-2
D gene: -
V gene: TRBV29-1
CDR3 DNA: TGCAGCGTTGCCGGGACAAGTGGCTACACCTTC
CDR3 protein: CSVAGTSGYTF

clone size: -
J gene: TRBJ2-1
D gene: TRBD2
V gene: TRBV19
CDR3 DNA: TGTGCCAGTAGTATCGGCACGGTAGCGGGAGCGAGTGAGCAGTTCTTC
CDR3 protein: CASSIGTVAGASEQFF

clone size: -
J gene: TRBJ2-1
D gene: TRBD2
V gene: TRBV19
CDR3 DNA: TGTGCCAGTAGTGGCCGGCTAGCGGGACATTACAATGAGCAGTTCTTC
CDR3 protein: CASSGRLAGHYNEQFF

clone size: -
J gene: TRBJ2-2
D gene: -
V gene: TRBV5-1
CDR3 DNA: TGCGCCAGCAGCTTAGGGGACACCACCGGGGAGCTGTTTTTT
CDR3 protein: CASSLGDTTGELFF

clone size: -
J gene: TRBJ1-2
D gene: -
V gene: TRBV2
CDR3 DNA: TGTGCCAGCAGTGAAGGGCACCTTTATGGCTACACCTTC
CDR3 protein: CASSEGHLYGYTF

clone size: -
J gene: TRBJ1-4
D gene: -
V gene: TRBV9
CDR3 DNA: TGTGCCAGCAGCGTAGATGAGGGGGTGAGCGAAAAACTGTTTTTT
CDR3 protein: CASSVDEGVSEKLFF

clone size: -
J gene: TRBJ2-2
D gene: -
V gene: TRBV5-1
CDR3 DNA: TGCGCCAGCAAAATGGGGGCGAGAACCGGGGAGCTGTTTTTT
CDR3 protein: CASKMGARTGELFF

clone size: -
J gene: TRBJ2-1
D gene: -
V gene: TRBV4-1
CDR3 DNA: TGCGCCAGCAGCCAAGATGGGCTATACAATGAGCAGTTCTTC
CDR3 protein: CASSQDGLYNEQFF

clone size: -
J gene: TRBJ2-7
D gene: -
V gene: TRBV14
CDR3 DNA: TGTGCCAGCAGCCATAGGGGCGTCTACGAGCAGTACTTC
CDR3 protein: CASSHRGVYEQYF

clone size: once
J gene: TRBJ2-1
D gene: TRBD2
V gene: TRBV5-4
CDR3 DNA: TGTGCCAGCAGCCTGGCCACTAGCGGGTGGAATGAGCAGTTCTTC
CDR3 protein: CASSLATSGWNEQFF

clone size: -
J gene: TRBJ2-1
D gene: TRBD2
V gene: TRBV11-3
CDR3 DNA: TGTGCCAGCAGCCTGGGACTAGCAAGCAATGAGCAGTTCTTC
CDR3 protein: CASSLGLASNEQFF

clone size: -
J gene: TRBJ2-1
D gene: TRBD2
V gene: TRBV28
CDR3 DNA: TGTGCCAGCAGTTCCCCGGCGGGAGGGTCCTACAATGAGCAGTTCTTC
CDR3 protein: CASSSPAGGSYNEQFF

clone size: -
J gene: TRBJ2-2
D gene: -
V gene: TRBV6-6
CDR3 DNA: TGTGCCAGCAGACACGCCGGGACTTTGAACACCGGGGAGCTGTTTTTT
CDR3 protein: CASRHAGTLNTGELFF

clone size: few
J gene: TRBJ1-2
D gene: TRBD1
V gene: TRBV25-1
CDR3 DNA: TGTGCCAGCAGTGGGACAAACAGGGGAAACTATGGCTACACCTTC
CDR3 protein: CASSGTNRGNYGYTF

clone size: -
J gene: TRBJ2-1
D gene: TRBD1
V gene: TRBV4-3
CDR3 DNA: TGCGCCAGCAGCCAAGATCGATTCGGGACAGGGGGAGGCGATGAGCAGTTCTTC
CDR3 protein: CASSQDRFGTGGGDEQFF

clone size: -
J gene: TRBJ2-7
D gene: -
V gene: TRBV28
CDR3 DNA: TGTGCCAGCAGTCCTCCCGAGCGGAGCTCCTACGAGCAGTACTTC
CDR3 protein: CASSPPERSSYEQYF

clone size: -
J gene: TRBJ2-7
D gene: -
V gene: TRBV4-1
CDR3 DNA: TGCGCCAGCAGCCAGAACAGCTGGGCCCACGAGCAGTACTTC
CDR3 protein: CASSQNSWAHEQYF

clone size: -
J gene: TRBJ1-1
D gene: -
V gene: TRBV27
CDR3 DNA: TGTGCCAGCAGTTTTTTAGGCCAGGACACTGAAGCTTTCTTT
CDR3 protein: CASSFLGQDTEAFF

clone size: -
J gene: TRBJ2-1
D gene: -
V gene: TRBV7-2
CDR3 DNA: TGTGCCAGCAGCCCTCCCGTGTCTGAGCAGTTCTTC
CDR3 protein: CASSPPVSEQFF

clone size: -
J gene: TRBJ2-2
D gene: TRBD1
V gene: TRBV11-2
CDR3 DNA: TGTGCCAGCAGCCGGGACAGGGTCGGCGGGGAGCTGTTTTTT
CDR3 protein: CASSRDRVGGELFF

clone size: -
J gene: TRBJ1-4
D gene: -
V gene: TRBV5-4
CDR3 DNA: TGTGCCAGCAGCTCGGGCCGGGACATGACTGAAAAACTGCTTTTT
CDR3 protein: CASSSGRDMTEKLLF

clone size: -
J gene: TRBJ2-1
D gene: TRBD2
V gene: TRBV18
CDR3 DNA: TGTGCCAGCTCACGTAAGCGGGACCTCAATGAGCAGTTCTTC
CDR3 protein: CASSRKRDLNEQFF

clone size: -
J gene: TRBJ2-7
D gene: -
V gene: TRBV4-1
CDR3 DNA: TGCGCCAGCAGCCCAGGACACAGGAGCTCCTACGAGCAGTACTTC
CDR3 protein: CASSPGHRSSYEQYF

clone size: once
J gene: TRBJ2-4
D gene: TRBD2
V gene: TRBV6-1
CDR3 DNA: TGTGCCGGCCGCGGGGGGAGAGGGGCCAAAAACATTCAGTACTTC
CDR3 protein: CAGRGGRGAKNIQYF

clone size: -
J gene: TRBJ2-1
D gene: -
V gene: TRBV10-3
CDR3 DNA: TGTGCCATCACGGGCGGGGGCTTCGATGAGCAGTTCTTC
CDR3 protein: CAITGGGFDEQFF

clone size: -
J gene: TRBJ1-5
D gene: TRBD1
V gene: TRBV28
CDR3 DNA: TGTGCCGGCCAGACAGGGGGTAATCAGCCCCAGCATTTT
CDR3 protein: CAGQTGGNQPQHF

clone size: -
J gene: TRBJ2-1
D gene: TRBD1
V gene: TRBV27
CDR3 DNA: TGTGCCAGCAGAGCTTGGGGACAGTTCAATGAGCAGTTCTTC
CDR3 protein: CASRAWGQFNEQFF